This TCR beta chain originates from a study of T cell responses to AZD1222 COVID-19 vaccine. This CDR3 contains 15 residues. The V gene's germline CDR1 is SGHRS and CDR2 YFSETQ. V shed 0 bases, J shed 2 bases, and the junction held 5 bases outside the gene matches. With regard to this clone: Antigen specificity is unknown.

Study-level points and caveats: Spike-wide coverage was observed for vaccine-associated CD4 TCRs, with dominant responses at 160-218 and 743-854. The breadth and depth of Spike-specific TCRs increased once two AZD1222 doses had been given. Close to half of all spike-specific TCRs reportedly target regions of the variants that are unmutated.

Measured with immunoSEQ multiplex PCR; TCRdb has only the in-frame clones, and not every one. The sample contains about 150,000 clones, approximately 90% of which appear only once. This sequence joins TRBV5-1 and TRBJ2-7; 7 positions agree with TRBD2. The receptor was derived from an adult who had recovered from COVID-19. Sequencing was performed on peripheral blood, taken after recovery from COVID-19. CDR3 loop: CASSLVASGTYEQYF. CDR3 sequence (DNA): TGCGCCAGCAGCTTGGTCGCTAGCGGAACCTACGAGCAGTACTTC.